The source of this TCR beta chain is a study of shared clonotypes between healthy human individuals. Study results and limitations: Some naive CD4 clonotypes, around 5%, turned up in common across a handful of donors. Non-shared clonotypes were found to have lower generation probabilities than the clonotypes that were shared by all four of the sorted-subset donors.

Division of CD4+ cells produced a CD45RA+ naive subset and a CD45RA-negative memory subset. Clones were read by immunoSEQ multiplex PCR, and TCRdb kept only the in-frame ones, dropping some. In the table there are about 2.4 million clones, over 85% of which are singletons. In the case of this clone: The antigen is unknown.

The CDR3 consists of 16 residues. J gave up 7 bases and V 6 bases, and 15 bases lay outside the gene matches. Germline CDR1 is MDHEN and CDR2 is SYDVKM. The TCR comes from a man younger than 35 in good health. The J gene is TRBJ2-7, the V gene TRBV28; 10 bases align to TRBD2. Sequencing used naive CD4+ T cells sorted from blood. Subset in this sample: CD45RA+ positively selected. Here the CDR3 reads CASSRYGTSVHREQYF. The CDR3 nucleotides read TGTGCCAGCAGCCGTTATGGGACTAGCGTGCATCGGGAGCAGTACTTC. Drawing the rest from reference TRBV28 and TRBJ2-7, the complete variable domain is DVKVTQSSRYLVKRTGEKVFLECVQDMDHENMFWYRQDPGLGLRLIYFSYDVKMKEKGDIPEGYSVSREKKERFSLILESASTNQTSMYLCASSRYGTSVHREQYFGPGTRLTVT.